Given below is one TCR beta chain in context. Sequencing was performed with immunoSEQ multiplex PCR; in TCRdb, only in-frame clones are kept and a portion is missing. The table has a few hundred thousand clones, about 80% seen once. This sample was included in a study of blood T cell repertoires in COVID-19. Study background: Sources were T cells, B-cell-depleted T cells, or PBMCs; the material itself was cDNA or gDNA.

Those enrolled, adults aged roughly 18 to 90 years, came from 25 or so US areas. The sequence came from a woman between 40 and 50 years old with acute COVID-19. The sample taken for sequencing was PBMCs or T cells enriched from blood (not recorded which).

The CDR3: CASSYDSSRDPYGYTF. The CDR3 DNA sequence: TGTGCCAGCAGTTACGATTCGTCACGGGATCCCTATGGCTACACCTTC. This chain links TRBV6-5 with TRBJ1-2, with D hard to call. Germline CDR1 reads MNHEY; CDR2 reads SVGAGI. The CDR3 spans 16 residues. Trimming stripped 2 bases from V and 4 bases from J, with 17 bases between.